This T cell receptor (beta chain) was recorded in a study of patients and donors after allogeneic stem cell transplantation (dated by TCRdb to about 2020). From a lookup of the germline V gene, CDR1 and CDR2 are ENHRY and SYGVKD. The CDR3 measures 14 amino acids from cysteine to phenylalanine. Of the read, only the CDR3 DNA is kept; its 42 bases are in frame from base 1. Relative to germline, V is missing 6 bases and J is missing 11 bases, with 8 bases of the junction outside any gene match. This clonotype was observed a few times. Its antigen is currently not known. Base quality data are lacking; no much larger clone is found one base away. Library preparation used RT-PCR. The sequencing machine was a NextSeq 550. The public sequencing data were trimmed at Q25 with fastp and processed into clonotypes with MiXCR by TCRdb, which kept only in-frame beta chains. Each CDR3 protein gets just one entry, which takes the most common genes and DNA from the rows behind it. The sample profile shows hundreds of thousands of distinct CDR3 sequences; 16% of them were found once. Of the sample, 7.2% is held by the ten largest clones.

Sequenced input: blood, either unsorted or a sorted T cell fraction (not recorded which). The chain is encoded by TRBV10-3 joined to TRBJ1-6, with 9 bases matching TRBD1. The receptor was derived from a human donor who was either an allogeneic HSCT recipient or a stem cell or donor lymphocyte infusion donor (not recorded which). It is not recorded whose cells these are; they may come from a transplant donor. The CDR3 region reads CAIRKGQGSTPLHF. At the DNA level, the sequence is TGTGCCATCAGGAAAGGACAGGGGTCGACACCCCTCCACTTT.